This entry is about one TCR beta chain. The antigen is unknown. The CDR3 consists of 18 residues. Germline CDR1 and CDR2: MNHEY and SVGEGT. The V and J ends lost 2 bases and 3 bases respectively, with 22 bases between them. The entry originates in a study of CD8 T cells in Susac syndrome. Whole-study findings and limits: The study conceded that relatively few individuals underwent its TCR sequencing and HLA analysis.

The T cells that were sequenced for TCR beta were CD8+ and CD4+ cells from blood. TEMRA cells were FACS-enriched, with CD8+ and CD4+ T cells isolated negatively. RNA was extracted with the RNeasy kit, and a quantity of about 0.45 to 1 ug was reverse transcribed using random hexamers. The immunoSEQ assay covered 54 Vbeta and 13 Jbeta segments for CDR3. TCRdb called the immunoSEQ multiplex PCR reads again in MiXCR, with one record for every CDR3 protein. The sample carries approximately 100,000 distinct CDR3 sequences, approximately 91% recorded once. The chain joins TRBV6-2 or TRBV6-3 to TRBJ1-1, with D unclear. Sequencing was performed on CD4+ T cells from PBMCs. The TCR comes from a human donor in good health. As DNA, the CDR3 is TGTGCCAGCAGTTACGAAGCGTGGCAGCTGAGTCCCGACACTGAAGCTTTCTTT. Amino acid sequence: CASSYEAWQLSPDTEAFF.